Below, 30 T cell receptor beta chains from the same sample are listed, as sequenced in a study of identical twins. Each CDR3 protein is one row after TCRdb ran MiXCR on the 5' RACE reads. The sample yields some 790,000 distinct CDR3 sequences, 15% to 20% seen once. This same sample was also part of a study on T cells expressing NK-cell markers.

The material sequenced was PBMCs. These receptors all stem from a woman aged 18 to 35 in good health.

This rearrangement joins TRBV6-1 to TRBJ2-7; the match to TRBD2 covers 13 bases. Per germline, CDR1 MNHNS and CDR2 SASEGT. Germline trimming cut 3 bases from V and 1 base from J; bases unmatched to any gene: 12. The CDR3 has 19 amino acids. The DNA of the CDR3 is TGTGCCAGCAGTGAGAGACTAGCGGGAGGCAACTCCCGGTCCTACGAGCAGTACTTC. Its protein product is CASSERLAGGNSRSYEQYF.

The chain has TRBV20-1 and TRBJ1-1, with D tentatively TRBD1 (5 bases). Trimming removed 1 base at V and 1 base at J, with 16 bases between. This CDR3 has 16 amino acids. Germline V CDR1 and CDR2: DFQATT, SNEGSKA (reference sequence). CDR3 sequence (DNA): TGCAGTGCTAGAGCGCAGCCAGGACACAGGAACACTGAAGCTTTCTTT. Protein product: CSARAQPGHRNTEAFF.

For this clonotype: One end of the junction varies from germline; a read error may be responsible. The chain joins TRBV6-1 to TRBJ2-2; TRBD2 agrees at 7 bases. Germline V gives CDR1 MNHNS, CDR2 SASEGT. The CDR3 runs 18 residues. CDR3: CASSDEGGRRGNAGELVF. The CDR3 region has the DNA TGTGCCAGCAGTGACGAGGGAGGGAGAAGGGGTAACGCCGGGGAGCTGGTTTTT.

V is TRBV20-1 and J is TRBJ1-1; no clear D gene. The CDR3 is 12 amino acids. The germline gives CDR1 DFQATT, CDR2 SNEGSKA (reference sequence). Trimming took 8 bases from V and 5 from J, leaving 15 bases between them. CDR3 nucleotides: TGCAGTTTCAAAAGGCGAGGGACTGAAGCTTTCTTT. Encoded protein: CSFKRRGTEAFF.

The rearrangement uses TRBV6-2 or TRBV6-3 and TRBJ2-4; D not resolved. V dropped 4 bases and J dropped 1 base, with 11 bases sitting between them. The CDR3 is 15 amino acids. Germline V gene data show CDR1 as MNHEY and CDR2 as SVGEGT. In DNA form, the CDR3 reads TGTGCCAGCAGTTTCGATGGAAGGGCCAAAAACATTCAGTACTTC. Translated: CASSFDGRAKNIQYF.

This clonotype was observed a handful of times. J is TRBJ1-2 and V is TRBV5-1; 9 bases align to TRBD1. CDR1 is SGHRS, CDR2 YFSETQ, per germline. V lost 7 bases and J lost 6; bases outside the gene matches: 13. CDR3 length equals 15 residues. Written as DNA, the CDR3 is TGCGCCAGCCGCCGGACAGGGGAATTGATAGATGGCTACACCTTC. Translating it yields CASRRTGELIDGYTF.

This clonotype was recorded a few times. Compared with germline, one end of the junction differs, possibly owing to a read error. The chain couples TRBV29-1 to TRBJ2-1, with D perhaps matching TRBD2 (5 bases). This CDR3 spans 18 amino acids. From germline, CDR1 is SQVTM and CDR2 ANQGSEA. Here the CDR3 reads CSVEDLKGRGEAYNEQFF. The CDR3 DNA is TGCAGCGTCGAAGATCTTAAGGGCCGGGGAGAGGCTTACAATGAGCAGTTCTTC.

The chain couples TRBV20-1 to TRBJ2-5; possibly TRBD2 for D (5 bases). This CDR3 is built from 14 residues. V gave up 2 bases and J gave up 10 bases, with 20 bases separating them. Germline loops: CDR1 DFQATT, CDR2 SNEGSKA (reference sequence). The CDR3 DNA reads TGCAGTGCTAGAAGGCATGGGCAATCCGGGGACCAGTACTTC. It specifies CSARRHGQSGDQYF.

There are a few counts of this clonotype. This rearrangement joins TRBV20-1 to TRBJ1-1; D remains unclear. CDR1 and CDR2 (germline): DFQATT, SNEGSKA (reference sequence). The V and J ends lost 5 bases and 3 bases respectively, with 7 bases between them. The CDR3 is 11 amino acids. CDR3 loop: CSAPRDTEAFF. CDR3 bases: TGCAGTGCTCCTAGGGACACTGAAGCTTTCTTT.

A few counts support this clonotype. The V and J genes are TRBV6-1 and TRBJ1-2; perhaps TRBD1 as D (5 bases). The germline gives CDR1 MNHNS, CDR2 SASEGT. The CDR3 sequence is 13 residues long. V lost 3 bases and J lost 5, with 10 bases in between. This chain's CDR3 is CASSEGTEYGYTF. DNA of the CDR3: TGTGCCAGCAGTGAGGGGACGGAGTATGGCTACACCTTC.

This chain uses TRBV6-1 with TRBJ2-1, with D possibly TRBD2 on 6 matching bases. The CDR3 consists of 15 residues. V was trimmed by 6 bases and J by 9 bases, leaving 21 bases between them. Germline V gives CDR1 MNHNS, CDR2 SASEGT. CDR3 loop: CASRTSGTSTSEQFF. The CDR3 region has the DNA TGTGCCAGCAGGACTTCCGGGACTTCGACCAGTGAGCAGTTCTTC.

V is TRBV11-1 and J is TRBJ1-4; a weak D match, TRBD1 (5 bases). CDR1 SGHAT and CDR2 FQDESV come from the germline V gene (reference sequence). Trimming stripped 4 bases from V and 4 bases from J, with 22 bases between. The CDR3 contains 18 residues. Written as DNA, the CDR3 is TGTGCCAGCAGCTCCGGCCTCTGGGACGGGGGTTATAATGAAAAACTGTTTTTT. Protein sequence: CASSSGLWDGGYNEKLFF.

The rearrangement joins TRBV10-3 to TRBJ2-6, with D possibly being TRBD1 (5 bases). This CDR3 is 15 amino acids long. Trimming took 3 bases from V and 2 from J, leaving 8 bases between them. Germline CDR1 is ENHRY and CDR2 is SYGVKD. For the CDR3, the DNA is TGTGCCATCAGTGAAGTGGGGCCTGGGGCCAACGTCCTGACTTTC. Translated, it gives CAISEVGPGANVLTF.

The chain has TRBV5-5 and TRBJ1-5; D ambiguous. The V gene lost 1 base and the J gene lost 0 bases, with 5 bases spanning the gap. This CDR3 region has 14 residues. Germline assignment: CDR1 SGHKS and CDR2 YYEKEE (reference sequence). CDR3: CASSLPGSNQPQHF. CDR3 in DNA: TGTGCCAGCAGCTTGCCGGGTAGCAATCAGCCCCAGCATTTT.

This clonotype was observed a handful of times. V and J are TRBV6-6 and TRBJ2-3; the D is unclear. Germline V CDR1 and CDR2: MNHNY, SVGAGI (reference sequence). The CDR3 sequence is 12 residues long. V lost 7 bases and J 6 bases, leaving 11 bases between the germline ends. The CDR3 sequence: CASTRGVDTQYF. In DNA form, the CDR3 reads TGTGCCAGCACCCGAGGAGTGGATACGCAGTATTTT.

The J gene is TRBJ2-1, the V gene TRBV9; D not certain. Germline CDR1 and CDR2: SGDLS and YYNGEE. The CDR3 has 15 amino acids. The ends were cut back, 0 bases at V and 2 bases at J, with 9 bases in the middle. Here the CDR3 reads CASSVDGATYNEQFF. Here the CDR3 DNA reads TGTGCCAGCAGCGTAGATGGAGCCACCTACAATGAGCAGTTCTTC.

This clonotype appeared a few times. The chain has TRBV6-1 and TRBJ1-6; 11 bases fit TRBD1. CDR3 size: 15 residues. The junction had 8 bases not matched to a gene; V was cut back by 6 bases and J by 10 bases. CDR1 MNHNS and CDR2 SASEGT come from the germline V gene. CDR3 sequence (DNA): TGTGCCAGCAGCCCCAGGACAGGGGGCTCGTCACCCCTCCACTTT. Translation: CASSPRTGGSSPLHF.

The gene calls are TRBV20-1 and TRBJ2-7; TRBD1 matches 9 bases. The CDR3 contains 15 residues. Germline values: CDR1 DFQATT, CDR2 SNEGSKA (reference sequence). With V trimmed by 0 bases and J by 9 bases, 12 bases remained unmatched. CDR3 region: CSARETGTGRSVQYF. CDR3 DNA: TGCAGTGCTAGAGAAACCGGGACAGGGAGATCAGTGCAGTACTTC.

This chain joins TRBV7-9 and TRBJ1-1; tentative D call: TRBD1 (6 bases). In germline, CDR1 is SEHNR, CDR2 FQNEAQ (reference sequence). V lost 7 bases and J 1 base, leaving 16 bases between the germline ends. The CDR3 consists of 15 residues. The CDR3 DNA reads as TGTGCCAGCAAAGTGGGGGGCGCGGGGAACACTGAAGCTTTCTTT. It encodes CASKVGGAGNTEAFF.

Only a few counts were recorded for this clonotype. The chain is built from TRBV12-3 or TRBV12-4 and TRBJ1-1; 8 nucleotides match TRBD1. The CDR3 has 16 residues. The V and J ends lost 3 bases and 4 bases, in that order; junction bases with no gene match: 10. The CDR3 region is CASSFPRTGLSTEAFF. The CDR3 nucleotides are TGTGCCAGCAGTTTCCCCCGGACAGGGCTGAGCACTGAAGCTTTCTTT.

The CDR3 region is CSAGHPRLAGDNEQFF. The CDR3 region has the DNA TGCAGTGCTGGCCACCCTAGACTAGCGGGGGACAATGAGCAGTTCTTC. The rearrangement links TRBV20-1 to TRBJ2-1; 12 nucleotides line up with TRBD2. Germline CDR1 DFQATT, CDR2 SNEGSKA (reference sequence). J gave up 5 bases and V 5 bases, and 10 bases lay outside the gene matches. The CDR3 length is 16 residues.

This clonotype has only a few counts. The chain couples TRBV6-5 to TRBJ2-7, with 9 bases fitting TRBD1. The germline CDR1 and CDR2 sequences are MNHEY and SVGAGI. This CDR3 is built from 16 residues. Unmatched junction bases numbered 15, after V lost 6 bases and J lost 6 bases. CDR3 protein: CASRYHIGTGNAEQYF. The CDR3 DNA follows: TGTGCCAGCAGGTACCATATAGGGACAGGGAATGCCGAGCAGTACTTC.

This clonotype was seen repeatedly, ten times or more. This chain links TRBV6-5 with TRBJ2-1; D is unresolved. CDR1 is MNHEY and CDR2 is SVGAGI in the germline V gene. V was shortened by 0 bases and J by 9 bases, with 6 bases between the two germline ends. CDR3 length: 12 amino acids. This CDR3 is CASSYSGAEQFF. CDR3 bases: TGTGCCAGCAGTTACTCCGGTGCTGAGCAGTTCTTC.

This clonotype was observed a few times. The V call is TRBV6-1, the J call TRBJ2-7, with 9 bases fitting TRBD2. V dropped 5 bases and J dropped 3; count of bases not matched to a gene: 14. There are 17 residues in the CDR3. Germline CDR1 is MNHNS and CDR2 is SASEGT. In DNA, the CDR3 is TGTGCCAGCAGTACCCCAGGTTCCTTAGCGGGAGTCTACGAGCAGTACTTC. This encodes CASSTPGSLAGVYEQYF.

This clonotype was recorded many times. In nucleotides, the CDR3 is TGTGCCAGCAGCTTAGACTTATACAATGAGCAGTTCTTC. Translated, it gives CASSLDLYNEQFF. This chain links TRBV11-2 with TRBJ2-1; D is undetermined. V was shortened by 0 bases and J by 4 bases, with 4 bases between the two germline ends. This CDR3 region has 13 residues. Germline V CDR1 and CDR2: SGHAT, FQNNGV.

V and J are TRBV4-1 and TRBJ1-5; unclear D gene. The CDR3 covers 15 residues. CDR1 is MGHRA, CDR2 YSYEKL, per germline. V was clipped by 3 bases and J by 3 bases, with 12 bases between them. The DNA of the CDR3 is TGCGCCAGCAGCCAGGGAACGGGGTTCAATCAGCCCCAGCATTTT. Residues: CASSQGTGFNQPQHF.

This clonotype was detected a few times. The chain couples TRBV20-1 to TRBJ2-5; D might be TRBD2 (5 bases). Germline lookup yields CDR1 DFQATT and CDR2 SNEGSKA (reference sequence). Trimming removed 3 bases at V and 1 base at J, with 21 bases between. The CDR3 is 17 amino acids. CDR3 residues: CSASERDQTWGQETQYF. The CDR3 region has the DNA TGCAGTGCTAGTGAACGGGATCAAACATGGGGCCAAGAGACCCAGTACTTC.

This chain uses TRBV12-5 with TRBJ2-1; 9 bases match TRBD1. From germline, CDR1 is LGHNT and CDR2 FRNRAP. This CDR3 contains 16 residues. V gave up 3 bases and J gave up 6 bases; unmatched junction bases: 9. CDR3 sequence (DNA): TGTGCTAGTGGTTTCCCTGCCGGGACAGGGCGCAATGAGCAGTTCTTC. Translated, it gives CASGFPAGTGRNEQFF.

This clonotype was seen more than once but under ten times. The DNA for the CDR3 is TGTGCCAGCAGCGTAGGGGGACTAGCGGGAACCTACAATGAGCAGTTCTTC. Amino acid sequence: CASSVGGLAGTYNEQFF. This chain joins TRBV9 and TRBJ2-1; TRBD2 aligns across 13 bases. Per germline, CDR1 SGDLS and CDR2 YYNGEE. V lost 0 bases and J lost 2; bases outside the gene matches: 2. The CDR3 runs 17 residues.

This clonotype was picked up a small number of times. CDR3 sequence (DNA): TGTGCCAGCAGCGTATTAACAGGGAAGTATGGCTACACCTTC. Amino acid sequence: CASSVLTGKYGYTF. The chain uses TRBV9 and TRBJ1-2, with D perhaps matching TRBD1 (6 bases). The CDR3 extends over 14 amino acids. V was clipped by 1 base and J by 5 bases, with 12 bases between them. CDR1 is SGDLS, CDR2 YYNGEE, per germline.